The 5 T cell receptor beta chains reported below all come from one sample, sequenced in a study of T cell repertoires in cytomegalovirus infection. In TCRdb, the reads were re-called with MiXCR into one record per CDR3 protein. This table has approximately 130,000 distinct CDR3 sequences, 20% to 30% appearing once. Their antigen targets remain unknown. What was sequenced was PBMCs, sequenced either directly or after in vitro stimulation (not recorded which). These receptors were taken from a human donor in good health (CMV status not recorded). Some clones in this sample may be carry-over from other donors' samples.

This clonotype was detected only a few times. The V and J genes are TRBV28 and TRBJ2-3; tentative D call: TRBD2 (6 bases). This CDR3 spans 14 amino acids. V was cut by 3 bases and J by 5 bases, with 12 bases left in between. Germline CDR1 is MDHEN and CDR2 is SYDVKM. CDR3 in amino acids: CASSFGGRGDTQYF. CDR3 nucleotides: TGTGCCAGCAGTTTTGGAGGGAGAGGAGATACGCAGTATTTT.

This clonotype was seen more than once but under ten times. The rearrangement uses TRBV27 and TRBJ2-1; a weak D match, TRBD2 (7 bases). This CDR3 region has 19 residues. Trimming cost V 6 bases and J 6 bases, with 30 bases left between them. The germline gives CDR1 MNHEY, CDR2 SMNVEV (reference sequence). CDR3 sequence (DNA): TGTGCCAGCAGAGACTTACCCCAACCCTGGGGGGGCGGGAGCAATGAGCAGTTCTTC. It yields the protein CASRDLPQPWGGGSNEQFF.

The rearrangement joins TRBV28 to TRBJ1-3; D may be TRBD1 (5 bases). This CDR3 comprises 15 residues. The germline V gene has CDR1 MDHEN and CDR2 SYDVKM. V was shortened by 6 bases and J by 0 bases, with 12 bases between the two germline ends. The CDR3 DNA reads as TGTGCCAGCAGCCCGACAGCCGGCTCTGGAAACACCATATATTTT. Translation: CASSPTAGSGNTIYF. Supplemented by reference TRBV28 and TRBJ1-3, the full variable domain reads DVKVTQSSRYLVKRTGEKVFLECVQDMDHENMFWYRQDPGLGLRLIYFSYDVKMKEKGDIPEGYSVSREKKERFSLILESASTNQTSMYLCASSPTAGSGNTIYFGEGSWLTVV.

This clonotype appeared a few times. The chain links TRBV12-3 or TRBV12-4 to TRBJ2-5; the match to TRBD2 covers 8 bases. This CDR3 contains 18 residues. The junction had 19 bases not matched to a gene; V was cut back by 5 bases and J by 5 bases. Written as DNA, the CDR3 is TGTGCCAGCAGTCCGGGGGGGCGCGGGAGAGGATTTCTGGAGACCCAGTACTTC. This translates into CASSPGGRGRGFLETQYF.

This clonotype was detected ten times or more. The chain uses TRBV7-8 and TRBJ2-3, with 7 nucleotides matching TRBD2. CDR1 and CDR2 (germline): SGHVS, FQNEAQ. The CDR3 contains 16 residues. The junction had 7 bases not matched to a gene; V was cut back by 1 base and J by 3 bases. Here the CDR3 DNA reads TGTGCCAGCAGCTTAGGTCGGCTAGCGGATACAGATACGCAGTATTTT. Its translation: CASSLGRLADTDTQYF.